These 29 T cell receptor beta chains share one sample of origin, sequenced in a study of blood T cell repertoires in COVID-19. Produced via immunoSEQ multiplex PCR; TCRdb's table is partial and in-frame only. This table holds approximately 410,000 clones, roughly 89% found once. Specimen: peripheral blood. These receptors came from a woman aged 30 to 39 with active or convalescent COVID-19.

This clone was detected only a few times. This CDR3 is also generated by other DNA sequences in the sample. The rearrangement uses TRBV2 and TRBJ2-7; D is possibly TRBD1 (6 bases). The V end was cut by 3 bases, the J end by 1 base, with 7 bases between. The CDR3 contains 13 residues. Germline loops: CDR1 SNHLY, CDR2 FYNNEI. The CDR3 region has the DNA TGTGCCAGCAGTGACGGACAGTCCTACGAGCAGTACTTC. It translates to CASSDGQSYEQYF. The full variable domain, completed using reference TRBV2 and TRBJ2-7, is EPEVTQTPSHQVTQMGQEVILRCVPISNHLYFYWYRQILGQKVEFLVSFYNNEISEKSEIFDDQFSVERPDGSNFTLKIRSTKLEDSAMYFCASSDGQSYEQYFGPGTRLTVT.

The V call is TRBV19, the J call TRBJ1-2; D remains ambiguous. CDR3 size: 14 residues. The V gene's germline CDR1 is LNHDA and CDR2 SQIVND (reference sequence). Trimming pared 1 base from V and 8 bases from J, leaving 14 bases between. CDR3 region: CASSIVGGREGYTF. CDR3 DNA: TGTGCCAGTAGTATAGTCGGAGGAAGAGAGGGCTACACCTTC.

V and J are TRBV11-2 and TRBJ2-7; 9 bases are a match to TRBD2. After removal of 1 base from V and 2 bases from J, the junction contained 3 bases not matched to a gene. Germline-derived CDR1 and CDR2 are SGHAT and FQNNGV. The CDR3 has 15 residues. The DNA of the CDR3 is TGTGCCAGCAGCTTAGGCGCTAGCGGGACCTACGAGCAGTACTTC. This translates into CASSLGASGTYEQYF.

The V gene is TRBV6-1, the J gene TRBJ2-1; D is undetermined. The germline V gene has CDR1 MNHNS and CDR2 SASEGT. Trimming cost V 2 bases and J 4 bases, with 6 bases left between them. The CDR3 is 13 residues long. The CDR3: CASSETAYNEQFF. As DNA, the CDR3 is TGTGCCAGCAGTGAAACTGCTTACAATGAGCAGTTCTTC.

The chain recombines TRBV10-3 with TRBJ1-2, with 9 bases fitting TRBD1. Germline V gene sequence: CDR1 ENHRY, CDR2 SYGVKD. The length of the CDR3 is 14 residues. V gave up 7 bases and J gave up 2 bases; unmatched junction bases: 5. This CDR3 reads CAIMGTGLNYGYTF. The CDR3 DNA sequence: TGTGCCATCATGGGGACAGGGTTGAACTATGGCTACACCTTC.

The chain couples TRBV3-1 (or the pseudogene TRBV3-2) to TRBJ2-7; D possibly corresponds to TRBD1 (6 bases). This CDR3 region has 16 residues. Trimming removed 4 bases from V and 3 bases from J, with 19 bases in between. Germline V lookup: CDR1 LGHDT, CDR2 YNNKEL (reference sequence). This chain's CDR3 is CASSPPRGIRGYEQYF. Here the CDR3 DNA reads TGTGCCAGCAGCCCTCCCAGGGGCATTCGAGGCTACGAGCAGTACTTC.

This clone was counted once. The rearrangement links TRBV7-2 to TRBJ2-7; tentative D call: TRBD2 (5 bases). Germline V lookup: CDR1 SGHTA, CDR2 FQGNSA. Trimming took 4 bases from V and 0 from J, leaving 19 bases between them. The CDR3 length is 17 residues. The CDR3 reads CASSSGGAGPSSYEQYF. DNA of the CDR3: TGTGCCAGCAGCTCCGGAGGTGCAGGCCCGAGCTCCTACGAGCAGTACTTC.

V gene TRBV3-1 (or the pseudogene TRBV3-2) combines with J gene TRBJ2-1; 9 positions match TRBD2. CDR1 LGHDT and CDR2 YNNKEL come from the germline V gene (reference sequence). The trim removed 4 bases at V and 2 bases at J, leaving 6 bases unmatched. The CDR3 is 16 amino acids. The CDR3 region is CASSLRAGGAYNEQFF. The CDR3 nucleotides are TGTGCCAGCAGCCTTCGAGCGGGAGGAGCCTACAATGAGCAGTTCTTC.

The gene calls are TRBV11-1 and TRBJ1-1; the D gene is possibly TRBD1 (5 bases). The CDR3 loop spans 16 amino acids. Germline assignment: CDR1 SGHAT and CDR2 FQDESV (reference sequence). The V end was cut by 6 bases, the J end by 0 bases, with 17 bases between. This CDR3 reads CASRISPGALNTEAFF. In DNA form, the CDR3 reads TGTGCCAGCAGGATTAGCCCTGGGGCCCTGAACACTGAAGCTTTCTTT.

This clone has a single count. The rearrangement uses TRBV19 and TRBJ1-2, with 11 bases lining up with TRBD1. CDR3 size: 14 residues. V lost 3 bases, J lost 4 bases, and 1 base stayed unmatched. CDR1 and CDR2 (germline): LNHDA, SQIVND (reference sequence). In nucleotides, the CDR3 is TGTGCCAGTAGTATCGGGACAGGGGGCTATGGCTACACCTTC. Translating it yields CASSIGTGGYGYTF.

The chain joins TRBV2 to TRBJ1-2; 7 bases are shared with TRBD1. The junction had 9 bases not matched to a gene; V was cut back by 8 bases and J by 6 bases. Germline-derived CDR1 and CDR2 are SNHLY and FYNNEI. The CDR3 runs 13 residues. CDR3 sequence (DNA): TGTGCCAGCTTTAGACAGGGTTCGGATGGCTACACCTTC. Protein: CASFRQGSDGYTF.

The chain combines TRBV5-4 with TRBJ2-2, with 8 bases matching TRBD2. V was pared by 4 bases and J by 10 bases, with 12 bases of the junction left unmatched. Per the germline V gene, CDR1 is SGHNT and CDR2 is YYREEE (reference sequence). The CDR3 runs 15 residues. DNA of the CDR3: TGTGCCAGCAGCCCGGGGGGGGCAGGGGTGGAGGAGCTGTTTTTT. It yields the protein CASSPGGAGVEELFF.

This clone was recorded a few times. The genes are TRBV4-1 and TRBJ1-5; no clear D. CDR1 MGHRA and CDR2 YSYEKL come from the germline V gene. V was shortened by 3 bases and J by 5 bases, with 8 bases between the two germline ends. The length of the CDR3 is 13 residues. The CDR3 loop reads CASSQSSYQPQHF. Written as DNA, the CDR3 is TGCGCCAGCAGCCAGAGTAGTTATCAGCCCCAGCATTTT.

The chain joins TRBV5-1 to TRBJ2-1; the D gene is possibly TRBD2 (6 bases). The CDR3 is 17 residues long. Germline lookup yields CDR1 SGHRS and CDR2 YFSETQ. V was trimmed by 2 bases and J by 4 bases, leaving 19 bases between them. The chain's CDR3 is CASSLPVIAAAYNEQFF. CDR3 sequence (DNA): TGCGCCAGCAGCTTACCTGTGATAGCGGCGGCTTACAATGAGCAGTTCTTC.

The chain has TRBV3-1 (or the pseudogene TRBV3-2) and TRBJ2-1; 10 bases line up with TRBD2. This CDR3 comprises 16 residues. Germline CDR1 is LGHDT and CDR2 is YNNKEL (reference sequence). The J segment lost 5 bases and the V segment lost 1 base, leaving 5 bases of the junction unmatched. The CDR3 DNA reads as TGTGCCAGCAGCCAAGTACGACTAGCGGGCAACAATGAGCAGTTCTTC. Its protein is CASSQVRLAGNNEQFF.

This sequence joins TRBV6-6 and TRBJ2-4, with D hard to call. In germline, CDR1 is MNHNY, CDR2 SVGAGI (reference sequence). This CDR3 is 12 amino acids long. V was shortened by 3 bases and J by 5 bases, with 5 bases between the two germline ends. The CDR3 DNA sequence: TGTGCCAGCAGTTATGCGGAAAACATTCAGTACTTC. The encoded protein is CASSYAENIQYF.

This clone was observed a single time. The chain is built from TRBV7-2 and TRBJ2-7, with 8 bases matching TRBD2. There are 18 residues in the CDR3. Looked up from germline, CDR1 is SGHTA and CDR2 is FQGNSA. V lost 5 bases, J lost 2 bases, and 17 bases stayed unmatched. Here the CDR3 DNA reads TGTGCCAGCAGCCATTCTCTATCGGGCGGGACTAGGGCCTACGAGCAGTACTTC. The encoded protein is CASSHSLSGGTRAYEQYF.

CDR3 nucleotide sequence: TGTGCCAGCAGCTTAGGATCGACAGGGTTCGGAGGAAACACCATATATTTT. This translates into CASSLGSTGFGGNTIYF. This chain links TRBV7-6 with TRBJ1-3, with 7 bases fitting TRBD1. The V gene's germline CDR1 is SGHVS and CDR2 FNYEAQ. The V gene end was trimmed by 1 base and the J gene end by 4 bases; junction bases not matched to a gene: 10. The CDR3 totals 17 residues.

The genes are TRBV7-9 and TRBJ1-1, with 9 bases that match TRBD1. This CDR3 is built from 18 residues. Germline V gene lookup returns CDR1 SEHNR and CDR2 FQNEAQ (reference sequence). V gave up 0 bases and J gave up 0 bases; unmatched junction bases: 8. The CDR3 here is CASSLAPGQGTMNTEAFF. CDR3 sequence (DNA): TGTGCCAGCAGCTTAGCTCCGGGACAGGGAACAATGAACACTGAAGCTTTCTTT. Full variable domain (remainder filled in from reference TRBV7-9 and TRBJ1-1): DTGVSQNPRHKITKRGQNVTFRCDPISEHNRLYWYRQTLGQGPEFLTYFQNEAQLEKSRLLSDRFSAERPKGSFSTLEIQRTEQGDSAMYLCASSLAPGQGTMNTEAFFGQGTRLTVV.

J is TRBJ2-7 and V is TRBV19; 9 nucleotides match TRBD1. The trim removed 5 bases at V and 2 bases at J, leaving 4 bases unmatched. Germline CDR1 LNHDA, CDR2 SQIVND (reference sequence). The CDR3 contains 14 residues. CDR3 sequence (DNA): TGTGCCAGTAGTTCAACAGGGGGCACCTACGAGCAGTACTTC. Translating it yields CASSSTGGTYEQYF.

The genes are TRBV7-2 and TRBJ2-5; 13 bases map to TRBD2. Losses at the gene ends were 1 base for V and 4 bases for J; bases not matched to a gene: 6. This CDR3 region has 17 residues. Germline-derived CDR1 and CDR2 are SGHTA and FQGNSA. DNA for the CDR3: TGTGCCAGCAGCTTAGGAACACTAGCGGGGGGGCGAGAGACCCAGTACTTC. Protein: CASSLGTLAGGRETQYF.

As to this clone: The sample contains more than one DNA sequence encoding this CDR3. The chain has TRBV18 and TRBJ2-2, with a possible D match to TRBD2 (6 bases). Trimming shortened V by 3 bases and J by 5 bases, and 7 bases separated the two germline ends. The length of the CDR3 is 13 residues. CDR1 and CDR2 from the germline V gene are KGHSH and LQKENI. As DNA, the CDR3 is TGTGCCAGCTCACCCCGGGGGACCGGGGAGCTGTTTTTT. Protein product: CASSPRGTGELFF.

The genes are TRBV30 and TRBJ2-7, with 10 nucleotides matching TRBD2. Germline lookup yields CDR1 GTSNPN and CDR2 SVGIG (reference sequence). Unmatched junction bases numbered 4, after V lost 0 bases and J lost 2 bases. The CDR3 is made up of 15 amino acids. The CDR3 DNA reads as TGTGCCTGGAGTGTCGCTAGCGGGAGCACCTACGAGCAGTACTTC. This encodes CAWSVASGSTYEQYF.

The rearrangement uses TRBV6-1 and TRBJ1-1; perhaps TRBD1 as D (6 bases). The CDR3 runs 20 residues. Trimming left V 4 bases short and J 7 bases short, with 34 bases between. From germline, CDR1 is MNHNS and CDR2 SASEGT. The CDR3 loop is CASSVPRRAPTGRGSSEAFF. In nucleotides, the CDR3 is TGTGCCAGCAGTGTCCCCAGACGAGCCCCAACAGGGAGAGGGAGCAGTGAAGCTTTCTTT.

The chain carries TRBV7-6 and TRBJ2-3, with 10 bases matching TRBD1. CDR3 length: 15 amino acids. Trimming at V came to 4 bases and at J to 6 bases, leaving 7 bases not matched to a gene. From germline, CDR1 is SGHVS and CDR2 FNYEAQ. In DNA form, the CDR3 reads TGTGCCAGCAGCTCACCGGGACAGGGGTCGGATACGCAGTATTTT. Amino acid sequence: CASSSPGQGSDTQYF.

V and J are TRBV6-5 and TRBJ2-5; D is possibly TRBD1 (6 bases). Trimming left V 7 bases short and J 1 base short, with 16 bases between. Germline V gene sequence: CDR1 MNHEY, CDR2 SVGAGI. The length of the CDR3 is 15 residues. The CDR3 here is CASTPPDRFQETQYF. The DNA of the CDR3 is TGTGCCAGCACCCCACCCGACAGGTTCCAAGAGACCCAGTACTTC.

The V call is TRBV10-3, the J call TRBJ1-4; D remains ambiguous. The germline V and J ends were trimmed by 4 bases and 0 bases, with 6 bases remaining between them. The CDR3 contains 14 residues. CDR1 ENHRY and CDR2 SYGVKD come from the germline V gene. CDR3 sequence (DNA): TGTGCCATCAGTGGGTCCTCAACTAATGAAAAACTGTTTTTT. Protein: CAISGSSTNEKLFF.

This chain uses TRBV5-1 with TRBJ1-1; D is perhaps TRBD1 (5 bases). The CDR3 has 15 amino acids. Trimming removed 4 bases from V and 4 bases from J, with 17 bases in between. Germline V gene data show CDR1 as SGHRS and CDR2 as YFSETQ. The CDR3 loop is CASSPPAGSGTEAFF. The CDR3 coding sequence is TGCGCCAGCAGCCCGCCGGCAGGGTCGGGCACTGAAGCTTTCTTT. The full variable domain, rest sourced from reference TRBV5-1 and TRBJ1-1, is KAGVTQTPRYLIKTRGQQVTLSCSPISGHRSVSWYQQTPGQGLQFLFEYFSETQRNKGNFPGRFSGRQFSNSRSEMNVSTLELGDSALYLCASSPPAGSGTEAFFGQGTRLTVV.

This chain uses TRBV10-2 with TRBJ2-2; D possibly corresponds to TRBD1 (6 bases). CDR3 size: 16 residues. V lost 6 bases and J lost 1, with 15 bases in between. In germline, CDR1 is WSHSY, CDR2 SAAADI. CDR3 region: CASSNTGHLNTGELFF. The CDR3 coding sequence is TGCGCCAGCAGCAATACGGGACATTTGAACACCGGGGAGCTGTTTTTT.